The next 32 T cell receptor beta chains were all read from a single sample in a study of T cells after yellow fever vaccination. TCRdb re-analysed the 5' RACE reads in MiXCR, keeping a single row per CDR3 protein. The sample shows roughly 340,000 distinct CDR3 sequences, 3% to 4.5% of them seen only once. The specimen comprised PBMCs, sampled 5 days after the yellow fever booster vaccination. These receptor sequences come from a man aged 18 to 30 who received the YFV17D yellow fever vaccine.

This clonotype was counted only a few times. The rearrangement uses TRBV6-6 and TRBJ1-4, with 8 bases matching TRBD1. The CDR3 consists of 16 residues. Germline V CDR1 and CDR2: MNHNY, SVGAGI (reference sequence). Trimming removed 2 bases from V and 8 bases from J; junction bases left unmatched: 10. The CDR3 reads CASSYQGARNGEKLFF. The CDR3, as DNA: TGTGCCAGCAGTTACCAGGGGGCGCGCAATGGGGAAAAACTGTTTTTT.

This clonotype has a count of ten or more. The chain recombines TRBV7-9 with TRBJ2-7, with 10 bases aligning to TRBD1. Per germline, CDR1 SEHNR and CDR2 FQNEAQ (reference sequence). CDR3 size: 18 residues. With V trimmed by 2 bases and J by 2 bases, 12 bases remained unmatched. CDR3 loop: CASSLTTVPGQGTYEQYF. CDR3 bases: TGTGCCAGCAGCTTAACGACCGTACCGGGACAGGGGACCTACGAGCAGTACTTC.

This clonotype was detected many times. The CDR3 is CASSLEAGQETQYF. The CDR3 bases are TGTGCCAGCAGCTTAGAGGCAGGTCAAGAGACCCAGTACTTC. The chain couples TRBV7-6 to TRBJ2-5; D not certain. V was cut by 1 base and J by 2 bases, with 8 bases left in between. CDR1 SGHVS and CDR2 FNYEAQ come from the germline V gene. The CDR3 is made up of 14 amino acids.

This clonotype was counted at least ten times. The chain has TRBV7-6 and TRBJ2-1; D is unresolved. Germline CDR1 and CDR2: SGHVS and FNYEAQ. The CDR3 contains 14 residues. With 4 bases removed from V and 5 bases from J, the gap between germline ends came to 12 bases. The CDR3 reads CASSSVGAHNEQFF. CDR3 nucleotide sequence: TGTGCCAGCAGCTCGGTAGGAGCCCACAATGAGCAGTTCTTC.

This clonotype was seen repeatedly, ten times or more. The CDR3 DNA reads as TGTGCCAGCAGCTTAGGAACAGCCTCCTACGAGCAGTACTTC. It specifies CASSLGTASYEQYF. V and J are TRBV7-9 and TRBJ2-7; unclear D gene. In germline, CDR1 is SEHNR, CDR2 FQNEAQ (reference sequence). The germline V and J ends were trimmed by 1 base and 0 bases, with 7 bases remaining between them. The CDR3 totals 14 residues.

The CDR3 DNA is TGTGCCAGCAGCTTGGTTAGCGGGGGGGTCTATGAGCAGTTCTTC. It encodes CASSLVSGGVYEQFF. The rearrangement uses TRBV7-3 and TRBJ2-1; 11 nucleotides agree with TRBD2. Germline V lookup: CDR1 SGHTA, CDR2 FQGTGA. Trimming at V came to 3 bases and at J to 8 bases, leaving 6 bases not matched to a gene. There are 15 residues in the CDR3.

At least ten counts were recorded for this clonotype. V is TRBV29-1 and J is TRBJ1-1; a weak D match, TRBD1 (6 bases). The CDR3 contains 12 residues. Trimming stripped 7 bases from V and 2 bases from J, with 11 bases between. CDR1 is SQVTM, CDR2 ANQGSEA, per germline. CDR3 protein: CSAAGANTEAFF. The CDR3 DNA follows: TGCAGCGCCGCAGGGGCCAACACTGAAGCTTTCTTT.

V gene TRBV7-2 combines with J gene TRBJ1-5; D not certain. V was trimmed by 8 bases and J by 0 bases, leaving 8 bases between them. This CDR3 has 13 residues. CDR1 and CDR2 from the germline V gene are SGHTA and FQGNSA. CDR3 coding DNA: TGTGCCAGCGCGCGGGATAGCAATCAGCCCCAGCATTTT. The encoded protein is CASARDSNQPQHF.

This clonotype was counted only a few times. The chain has TRBV10-3 and TRBJ1-5; no clear D gene. V was shortened by 6 bases and J by 6 bases, with 15 bases between the two germline ends. Germline assignment: CDR1 ENHRY and CDR2 SYGVKD. This CDR3 spans 14 amino acids. The DNA for the CDR3 is TGTGCCATCAGGCCCTCTGGAACCGGTCAGCCCCAGCATTTT. It yields the protein CAIRPSGTGQPQHF.

This sequence joins TRBV11-2 and TRBJ2-1; D call uncertain. This CDR3 has 15 residues. In germline, CDR1 is SGHAT, CDR2 FQNNGV. V was pared by 3 bases and J by 8 bases, with 17 bases between. CDR3 protein: CASSLGRISFDEQFF. The DNA of the CDR3 is TGTGCCAGCAGCTTGGGCCGGATCTCCTTCGATGAGCAGTTCTTC.

This clonotype was seen at least ten times. The rearrangement links TRBV18 to TRBJ1-3; 8 nucleotides agree with TRBD1. Germline V gene sequence: CDR1 KGHSH, CDR2 LQKENI. CDR3 length: 13 residues. V was clipped by 6 bases and J by 6 bases; unmatched bases: 4. The DNA for the CDR3 is TGTGCCAGCTCTCCGGGACAGGAAAACACCATATATTTT. It is translated as CASSPGQENTIYF.

This clonotype was seen at least ten times. This chain joins TRBV20-1 and TRBJ2-1; D gene ambiguous. The CDR3 runs 15 residues. V dropped 0 bases and J dropped 1 base, with 10 bases sitting between them. Germline CDR1 DFQATT, CDR2 SNEGSKA (reference sequence). CDR3 amino acids: CSAREDRLSYNEQFF. The CDR3 DNA is TGCAGTGCTAGAGAGGACCGGCTTTCCTACAATGAGCAGTTCTTC.

This clonotype was picked up a small number of times. The rearrangement uses TRBV12-3 or TRBV12-4 and TRBJ2-3; D may be TRBD2 (5 bases). This CDR3 has 13 residues. Trimming pared 6 bases from V and 0 bases from J, leaving 7 bases between. The CDR3 nucleotides read TGTGCCAGCAGAAGGGAGAGCACAGATACGCAGTATTTT. As protein: CASRRESTDTQYF.

The chain is built from TRBV6-2 or TRBV6-3 and TRBJ2-7; TRBD1 agrees at 8 bases. CDR3 length: 16 amino acids. V was pared by 0 bases and J by 0 bases, with 4 bases of the junction left unmatched. From germline, CDR1 is MNHEY and CDR2 SVGEGT. CDR3 loop: CASSYSSDRDSYEQYV. CDR3 in DNA: TGTGCCAGCAGTTACTCCTCGGACAGGGACTCCTACGAGCAGTACGTC.

The CDR3 nucleotides read TGTGCCAGCAGTCAGGGTAGAGGCTCCTACGAGCAGTACGTC. Translation: CASSQGRGSYEQYV. The chain carries TRBV28 and TRBJ2-7, with D possibly being TRBD1 (5 bases). This CDR3 spans 14 amino acids. Germline V gene data show CDR1 as MDHEN and CDR2 as SYDVKM. V shed 5 bases and J shed 0 bases, with 11 bases lying between them.

The chain recombines TRBV7-9 with TRBJ1-1; D might be TRBD1 (5 bases). With 6 bases removed from V and 7 bases from J, the gap between germline ends came to 18 bases. In germline, CDR1 is SEHNR, CDR2 FQNEAQ (reference sequence). CDR3 size: 14 residues. The CDR3 is CASSREPGQGEAFF. The CDR3 coding sequence is TGTGCCAGCAGTCGCGAGCCAGGGCAGGGTGAAGCTTTCTTT.

This clonotype has only one observation. A read error may account for a junction end that differs from germline. CDR3 region: CASSLGGSPNIF. Here the CDR3 DNA reads TGTGCCAGCAGTTTGGGGGGAAGCCCGAATATTTTC. The V and J genes are TRBV28 and TRBJ2-3; D possibly corresponds to TRBD2 (6 bases). CDR1 and CDR2 from the germline V gene are MDHEN and SYDVKM. This CDR3 is built from 12 residues. Filled out from reference TRBV28 and TRBJ2-3, the complete variable domain reads DVKVTQSSRYLVKRTGEKVFLECVQDMDHENMFWYRQDPGLGLRLIYFSYDVKMKEKGDIPEGYSVSREKKERFSLILESASTNQTSMYLCASSLGGSPNIFGPGTRLTVL.

V is TRBV19 and J is TRBJ2-3; 7 bases are a match to TRBD1. The length of the CDR3 is 14 residues. V lost 6 bases, J lost 6 bases, and 9 bases stayed unmatched. Per germline, CDR1 LNHDA and CDR2 SQIVND (reference sequence). CDR3 sequence: CASRATGRGDTQYF. The DNA of the CDR3 is TGTGCCAGTAGGGCGACAGGGAGAGGGGATACGCAGTATTTT. Full variable domain (missing parts from reference TRBV19 and TRBJ2-3): DGGITQSPKYLFRKEGQNVTLSCEQNLNHDAMYWYRQDPGQGLRLIYYSQIVNDFQKGDIAEGYSVSREKKESFPLTVTSAQKNPTAFYLCASRATGRGDTQYFGPGTRLTVL.

The chain uses TRBV29-1 and TRBJ1-3; tentatively, D is TRBD1 (5 bases). Germline V lookup: CDR1 SQVTM, CDR2 ANQGSEA. CDR3 length: 13 amino acids. Trimming left V 8 bases short and J 1 base short, with 12 bases between. Here the CDR3 reads CSIRDPSGNTIYF. The DNA for the CDR3 is TGCAGCATCAGGGACCCATCTGGAAACACCATATATTTT.

This clonotype was recorded at least ten times. The chain has TRBV4-3 and TRBJ1-2; TRBD1 aligns across 9 bases. Trimming took 1 base from V and 7 from J; bases not matched to a gene: 4. There are 14 residues in the CDR3. Germline CDR1 and CDR2: LGHNA and YSLEER. The CDR3 nucleotides read TGCGCCAGCAGCCAAGTCCCGGACAGGGGTGGCTACACCTTC. It is translated as CASSQVPDRGGYTF.

This clonotype was seen at least ten times. The CDR3 reads CASSPDSHTEAFF. The DNA of the CDR3 is TGTGCCAGCAGCCCGGACAGCCACACTGAAGCTTTCTTT. The rearrangement uses TRBV5-5 and TRBJ1-1, with a tentative D call TRBD1 (6 bases). The germline V gene encodes CDR1 SGHKS and CDR2 YYEKEE (reference sequence). The V and J ends lost 4 bases and 3 bases respectively, with 10 bases between them. CDR3 length: 13 amino acids.

The chain recombines TRBV20-1 with TRBJ2-5; 7 bases are shared with TRBD2. J gave up 3 bases and V 0 bases, and 4 bases lay outside the gene matches. This CDR3 spans 14 amino acids. Germline V gene data show CDR1 as DFQATT and CDR2 as SNEGSKA (reference sequence). The CDR3 spells CSARDTSGEETQYF. CDR3 DNA: TGCAGTGCTAGAGATACCAGCGGGGAAGAGACCCAGTACTTC.

This sequence joins TRBV5-1 and TRBJ1-3, with TRBD1 identical over 8 bases. Germline values: CDR1 SGHRS, CDR2 YFSETQ. This CDR3 contains 16 residues. V was clipped by 0 bases and J by 4 bases; unmatched bases: 6. CDR3 protein: CASSLAGTGSGNTIYF. CDR3 coding DNA: TGCGCCAGCAGCTTGGCGGGGACAGGCTCGGGAAACACCATATATTTT.

As DNA, the CDR3 is TGTGCCAGCAGTTACCGCGACTTGATCGCGAACACCGGGGAGCTGTTTTTT. Translating it yields CASSYRDLIANTGELFF. V is TRBV12-3 or TRBV12-4 and J is TRBJ2-2, with D hard to call. V lost 4 bases and J lost 0, with 15 bases in between. This CDR3 contains 17 residues.

This clonotype was seen a handful of times. This sequence joins TRBV3-1 and TRBJ2-1; tentative D call: TRBD2 (5 bases). The V end was cut by 3 bases, the J end by 5 bases, with 14 bases between. CDR1 and CDR2 from the germline V gene are LGHDT and YNNKEL (reference sequence). This CDR3 is 15 amino acids long. In nucleotides, the CDR3 is TGTGCCAGCAGCCAGGTGCACGCGGGTGACAATGAGCAGTTCTTC. This sequence encodes CASSQVHAGDNEQFF.

This clonotype has only a few counts. The rearrangement joins TRBV20-1 to TRBJ1-5; TRBD1 is a possible D gene (6 bases). V shed 6 bases and J shed 0 bases, with 12 bases lying between them. There are 14 residues in the CDR3. Per germline, CDR1 DFQATT and CDR2 SNEGSKA (reference sequence). For the CDR3, the DNA is TGCAGTGCCACCGGACAGAATAGCAATCAGCCCCAGCATTTT. As protein: CSATGQNSNQPQHF.

This clonotype came up a few times. This sequence joins TRBV19 and TRBJ1-2; tentatively, D is TRBD1 (5 bases). Germline CDR1 is LNHDA and CDR2 is SQIVND (reference sequence). CDR3 length: 14 residues. V dropped 5 bases and J dropped 4 bases, with 14 bases sitting between them. CDR3 region: CASSRGGTGYGYTF. The CDR3 DNA is TGTGCCAGTAGTCGAGGAGGGACGGGCTATGGCTACACCTTC.

This clonotype was observed a few times. The rearrangement uses TRBV7-3 and TRBJ2-4; tentative D call: TRBD2 (5 bases). Trimming cost V 5 bases and J 0 bases, with 17 bases left between them. This CDR3 is built from 17 residues. Germline CDR1 reads SGHTA; CDR2 reads FQGTGA. The CDR3 here is CASSQPRDGVAKNIQYF. The DNA of the CDR3 is TGTGCCAGCAGCCAACCGAGGGATGGGGTAGCCAAAAACATTCAGTACTTC.

This clonotype was counted ten times or more. The chain recombines TRBV5-6 with TRBJ2-5; D may be TRBD2 (6 bases). From germline, CDR1 is SGHDT and CDR2 YYEEEE. Trimming took off 4 bases at V and 0 bases at J, with 7 bases between the two ends. The CDR3 contains 13 residues. CDR3 sequence: CASSGGYQETQYF. In DNA, the CDR3 is TGTGCCAGCAGCGGGGGGTACCAAGAGACCCAGTACTTC.

This chain joins TRBV4-1 and TRBJ1-3; 7 bases match TRBD1. Germline CDR1 and CDR2: MGHRA and YSYEKL. The length of the CDR3 is 14 residues. J gave up 4 bases and V 3 bases, and 3 bases lay outside the gene matches. CDR3 DNA: TGCGCCAGCAGCCAGACAGGGTTCGGAAACACCATATATTTT. Translating gives CASSQTGFGNTIYF.

V gene TRBV4-2 combines with J gene TRBJ2-1; 9 nucleotides align to TRBD2. CDR1 and CDR2 from the germline V gene are LGHNA and YNFKEQ. CDR3 size: 18 residues. With 2 bases clipped from V and 4 bases from J, the junction kept 12 bases outside the gene matches. The CDR3 DNA reads TGTGCCAGCAGCCAATTACTAGCGGGCCGTAGCCTGTACAATGAGCAGTTCTTC. It is translated as CASSQLLAGRSLYNEQFF.

This rearrangement joins TRBV12-3 or TRBV12-4 to TRBJ2-5; no clear D. The length of the CDR3 is 15 residues. V was trimmed by 1 base and J by 1 base, leaving 10 bases between them. The CDR3 region is CASSLGPHVQETQYF. DNA of the CDR3: TGTGCCAGCAGTTTAGGGCCGCATGTCCAAGAGACCCAGTACTTC.